One sample yielded the 11 T cell receptor beta chains listed below, sequenced in a study of siplizumab effects on memory and regulatory T cells. TCRdb's table, derived via immunoSEQ multiplex PCR, lists solely in-frame clones and lacks some. This sample carries about 100,000 clones, roughly 94% of them seen once, and the ten largest clones take approximately 0.66%. The specimen was Tregs sorted from blood. Receptors originate from a human donor in good health.

This chain links TRBV18 with TRBJ2-1; TRBD1 agrees at 9 bases. The junction had 4 bases not matched to a gene; V was cut back by 3 bases and J by 4 bases. Looked up from germline, CDR1 is KGHSH and CDR2 is LQKENI. There are 15 residues in the CDR3. CDR3 nucleotides: TGTGCCAGCTCACCTTGGACAGGGGATTACAATGAGCAGTTCTTC. Protein product: CASSPWTGDYNEQFF.

This rearrangement joins TRBV19 to TRBJ1-5, with D tentatively TRBD1 (6 bases). Trimming removed 6 bases at V and 1 base at J, with 16 bases between. From germline, CDR1 is LNHDA and CDR2 SQIVND (reference sequence). This CDR3 spans 16 amino acids. DNA of the CDR3: TGTGCCAGTAGAAGAACAGGGAGGGGAAGCAATCAGCCCCAGCATTTT. Amino acid sequence: CASRRTGRGSNQPQHF.

The chain is built from TRBV5-1 and TRBJ2-7; D remains unclear. The germline gives CDR1 SGHRS, CDR2 YFSETQ. V was shortened by 4 bases and J by 1 base, with 9 bases between the two germline ends. CDR3 size: 13 residues. CDR3: CASSSVRSYEQYF. CDR3 in DNA: TGCGCCAGCAGCAGCGTTAGGTCCTACGAGCAGTACTTC.

The chain has TRBV6-5 and TRBJ2-7; 8 bases fit TRBD2. Germline CDR1 MNHEY, CDR2 SVGAGI. This CDR3 has 14 residues. The V gene end was trimmed by 5 bases and the J gene end by 3 bases; junction bases not matched to a gene: 6. The CDR3 DNA reads as TGTGCCAGCAGTCGCAAGCGGGGGATCTACGAGCAGTACTTC. Residues: CASSRKRGIYEQYF.

V and J are TRBV14 and TRBJ1-6; TRBD1 matches at 7 bases. Germline assignment: CDR1 SGHDN and CDR2 FVKESK. The CDR3 runs 16 residues. The J segment lost 10 bases and the V segment lost 2 bases, leaving 11 bases of the junction unmatched. DNA for the CDR3: TGTGCCAGCAGCCAACCCCGGACAGGTACTAACTCACCCCTCCACTTT. This translates into CASSQPRTGTNSPLHF.

The chain joins TRBV5-1 to TRBJ1-1; D is unclear. Germline V CDR1 and CDR2: SGHRS, YFSETQ. Deletions cut 0 bases from V and 7 bases from J, with 10 bases between. The CDR3 runs 13 residues. The CDR3 region is CASSLGVRNEAFF. In DNA form, the CDR3 reads TGCGCCAGCAGCTTGGGGGTAAGAAATGAAGCTTTCTTT.

This clone was seen once. The rearrangement links TRBV4-2 to TRBJ2-7; the D is unclear. The germline V gene encodes CDR1 LGHNA and CDR2 YNFKEQ. Deletions cut 0 bases from V and 5 bases from J, with 14 bases between. CDR3 length equals 15 residues. CDR3 protein: CASSQEMGQIHEQYF. The CDR3 DNA is TGTGCCAGCAGCCAAGAGATGGGTCAGATCCACGAGCAGTACTTC.

The CDR3 reads CASSSISGRAQGSEQFF. For the CDR3, the DNA is TGTGCCAGCAGTTCCATTAGCGGGAGGGCCCAGGGAAGTGAGCAGTTCTTC. The genes are TRBV27 and TRBJ2-1; 11 nucleotides line up with TRBD2. CDR3 length: 17 amino acids. Per germline, CDR1 MNHEY and CDR2 SMNVEV (reference sequence). The ends lost 4 bases at V and 9 bases at J; junction bases unmatched: 14.

This sequence joins TRBV29-1 and TRBJ2-7; possibly TRBD1 or TRBD2 for D (5 bases each). Germline V gene data show CDR1 as SQVTM and CDR2 as ANQGSEA. The CDR3 sequence is 12 residues long. Between the trimmed V and J ends, which lost 7 bases and 4 bases, there was a span of 14 bases. The CDR3 protein is CSAGPSVYEQYF. The CDR3, as DNA: TGCAGCGCGGGACCGAGCGTTTACGAGCAGTACTTC.

V and J are TRBV5-1 and TRBJ1-2, with 8 bases identical to TRBD1. The V gene's germline CDR1 is SGHRS and CDR2 YFSETQ. The CDR3 loop spans 15 amino acids. Germline trimming cut 4 bases from V and 8 bases from J; bases unmatched to any gene: 13. The CDR3 loop reads CASSLKTGGVEGYTF. CDR3 DNA sequence: TGCGCCAGCAGCCTTAAAACAGGGGGAGTAGAAGGCTACACCTTC.

This chain uses TRBV11-2 with TRBJ2-7; no clear D. Trimming cost V 1 base and J 2 bases, with 9 bases left between them. Germline V lookup: CDR1 SGHAT, CDR2 FQNNGV. The CDR3 length is 14 residues. The DNA of the CDR3 is TGTGCCAGCAGCTTAGTCAGATCCACCTACGAGCAGTACTTC. It codes for CASSLVRSTYEQYF.